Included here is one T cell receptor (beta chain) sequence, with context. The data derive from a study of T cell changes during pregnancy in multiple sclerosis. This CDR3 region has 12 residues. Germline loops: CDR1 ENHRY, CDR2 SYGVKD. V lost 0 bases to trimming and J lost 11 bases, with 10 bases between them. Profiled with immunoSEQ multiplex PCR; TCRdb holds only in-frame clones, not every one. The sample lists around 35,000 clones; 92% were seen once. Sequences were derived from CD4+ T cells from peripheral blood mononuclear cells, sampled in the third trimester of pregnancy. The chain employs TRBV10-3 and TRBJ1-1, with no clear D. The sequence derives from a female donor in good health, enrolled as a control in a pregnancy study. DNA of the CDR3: TGTGCCATCAGTGAGTCGGCGGGAAAGGCTTTCTTT. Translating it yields CAISESAGKAFF.